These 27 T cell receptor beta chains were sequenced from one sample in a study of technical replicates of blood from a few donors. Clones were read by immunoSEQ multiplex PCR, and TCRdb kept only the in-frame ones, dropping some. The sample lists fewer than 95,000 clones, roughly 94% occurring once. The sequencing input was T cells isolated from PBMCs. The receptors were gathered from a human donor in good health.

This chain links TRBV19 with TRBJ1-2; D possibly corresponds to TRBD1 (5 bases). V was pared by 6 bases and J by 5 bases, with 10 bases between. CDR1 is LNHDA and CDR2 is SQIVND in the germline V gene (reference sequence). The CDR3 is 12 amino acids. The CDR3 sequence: CASSTTVYGYTF. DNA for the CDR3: TGTGCCAGTAGCACGACAGTTTATGGCTACACCTTC.

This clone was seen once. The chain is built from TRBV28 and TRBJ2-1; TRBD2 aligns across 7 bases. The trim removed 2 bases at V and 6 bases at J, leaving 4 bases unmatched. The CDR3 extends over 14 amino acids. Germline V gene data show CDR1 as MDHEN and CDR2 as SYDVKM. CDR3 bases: TGTGCCAGCAGTTTAGGCGGGAGCCGCAATGAGCAGTTCTTC. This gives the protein CASSLGGSRNEQFF.

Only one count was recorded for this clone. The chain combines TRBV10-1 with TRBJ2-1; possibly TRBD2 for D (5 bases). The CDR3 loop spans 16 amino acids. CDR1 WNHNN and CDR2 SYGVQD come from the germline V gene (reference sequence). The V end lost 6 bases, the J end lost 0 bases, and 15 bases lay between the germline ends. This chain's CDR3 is CASSPVGGSSYNEQFF. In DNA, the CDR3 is TGCGCCAGCAGCCCCGTAGGTGGGAGCTCCTACAATGAGCAGTTCTTC.

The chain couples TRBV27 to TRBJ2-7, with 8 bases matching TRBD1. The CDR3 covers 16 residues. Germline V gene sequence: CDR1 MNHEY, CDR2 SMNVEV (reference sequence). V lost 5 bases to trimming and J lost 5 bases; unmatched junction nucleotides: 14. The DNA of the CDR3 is TGTGCCAGCAGTATCATACCAGGGGGCGTGGGCGACGAGCAGTACTTC. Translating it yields CASSIIPGGVGDEQYF.

The CDR3 nucleotides are TGTGCCAGTAGTCTGATTTTCGGGACAGCACCATCAACTAATGAAAAACTGTTTTTT. It codes for CASSLIFGTAPSTNEKLFF. The J gene is TRBJ1-4, the V gene TRBV19, with 7 bases that match TRBD1. The germline gives CDR1 LNHDA, CDR2 SQIVND (reference sequence). CDR3 length equals 19 residues. Losses at the gene ends were 5 bases for V and 0 bases for J; bases not matched to a gene: 15.

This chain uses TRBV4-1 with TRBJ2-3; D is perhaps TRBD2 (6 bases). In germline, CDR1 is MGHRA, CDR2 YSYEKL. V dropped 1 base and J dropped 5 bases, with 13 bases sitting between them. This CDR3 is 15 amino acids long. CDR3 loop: CASSQGRGAEDTQYF. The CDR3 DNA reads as TGCGCCAGCAGCCAAGGGAGGGGAGCAGAAGATACGCAGTATTTT.

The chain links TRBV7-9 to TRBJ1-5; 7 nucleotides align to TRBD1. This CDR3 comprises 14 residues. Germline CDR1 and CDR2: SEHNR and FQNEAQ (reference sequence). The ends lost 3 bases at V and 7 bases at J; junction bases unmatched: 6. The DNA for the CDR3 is TGTGCCAGCAGCTTGTCAGACAGGGAACAGCCCCAGCATTTT. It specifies CASSLSDREQPQHF.

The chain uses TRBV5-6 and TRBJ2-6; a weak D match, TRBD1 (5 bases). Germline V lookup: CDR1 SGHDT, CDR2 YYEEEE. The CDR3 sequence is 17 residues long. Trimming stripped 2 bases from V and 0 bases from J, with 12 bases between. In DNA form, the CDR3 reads TGTGCCAGCAGCTTAAGGGGTACTTACTCTGGGGCCAACGTCCTGACTTTC. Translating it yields CASSLRGTYSGANVLTF.

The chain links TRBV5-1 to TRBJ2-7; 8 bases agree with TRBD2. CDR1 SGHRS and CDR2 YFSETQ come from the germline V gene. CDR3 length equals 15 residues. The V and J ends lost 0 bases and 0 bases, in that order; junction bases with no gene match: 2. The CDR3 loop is CASSLAGGSSYEQYF. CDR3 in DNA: TGCGCCAGCAGCTTGGCGGGAGGGAGCTCCTACGAGCAGTACTTC. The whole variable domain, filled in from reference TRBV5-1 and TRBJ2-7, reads KAGVTQTPRYLIKTRGQQVTLSCSPISGHRSVSWYQQTPGQGLQFLFEYFSETQRNKGNFPGRFSGRQFSNSRSEMNVSTLELGDSALYLCASSLAGGSSYEQYFGPGTRLTVT.

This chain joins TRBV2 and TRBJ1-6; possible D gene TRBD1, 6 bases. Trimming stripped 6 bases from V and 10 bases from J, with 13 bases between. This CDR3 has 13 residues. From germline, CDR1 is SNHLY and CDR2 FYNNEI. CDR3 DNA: TGTGCCAGCAGCCTCGCAGGGGACTCACCCCTCCACTTT. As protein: CASSLAGDSPLHF. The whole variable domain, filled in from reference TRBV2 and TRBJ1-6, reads EPEVTQTPSHQVTQMGQEVILRCVPISNHLYFYWYRQILGQKVEFLVSFYNNEISEKSEIFDDQFSVERPDGSNFTLKIRSTKLEDSAMYFCASSLAGDSPLHFGNGTRLTVT.

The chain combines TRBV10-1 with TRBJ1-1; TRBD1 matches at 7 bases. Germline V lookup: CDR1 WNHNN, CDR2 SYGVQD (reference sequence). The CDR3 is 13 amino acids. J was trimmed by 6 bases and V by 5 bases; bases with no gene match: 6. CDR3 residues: CASSSRGSAEAFF. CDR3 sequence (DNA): TGCGCCAGCAGTTCCAGGGGGAGCGCTGAAGCTTTCTTT.

Written as DNA, the CDR3 is TGTGCCTGGAGCAAACAAAGGACTAGCGGAAGCACAGATACGCAGTATTTT. This gives the protein CAWSKQRTSGSTDTQYF. The J gene is TRBJ2-3, the V gene TRBV30; 10 bases map to TRBD2. The V gene end was trimmed by 3 bases and the J gene end by 0 bases; junction bases not matched to a gene: 9. In germline, CDR1 is GTSNPN, CDR2 SVGIG (reference sequence). The CDR3 is 17 amino acids. Based on the CDR3 plus reference TRBV30 and TRBJ2-3, the full variable domain is SQTIHQWPATLVQPVGSPLSLECTVEGTSNPNLYWYRQAAGRGLQLLFYSVGIGQISSEVPQNLSASRPQDRQFILSSKKLLLSDSGFYLCAWSKQRTSGSTDTQYFGPGTRLTVL.

The CDR3 region has the DNA TGTGCCAGCAGTGAAAGGGGCTATCGCGACACCGGGGAGCTGTTTTTT. Its translation: CASSERGYRDTGELFF. The chain employs TRBV6-1 and TRBJ2-2; D is possibly TRBD1 (5 bases). The CDR3 covers 16 residues. CDR1 and CDR2 (germline): MNHNS, SASEGT. Trimming removed 2 bases from V and 3 bases from J, with 13 bases in between.

CDR3 sequence (DNA): TGTGCCAGCTCACCACGGAGGTCTAGCACAGATACGCAGTATTTT. Its protein is CASSPRRSSTDTQYF. This chain links TRBV18 with TRBJ2-3, with a tentative D call TRBD2 (5 bases). The CDR3 runs 15 residues. CDR1 KGHSH and CDR2 LQKENI come from the germline V gene. Trimming left V 1 base short and J 0 bases short, with 8 bases between. The whole variable domain, filled in from reference TRBV18 and TRBJ2-3, reads NAGVMQNPRHLVRRRGQEARLRCSPMKGHSHVYWYRQLPEEGLKFMVYLQKENIIDESGMPKERFSAEFPKEGPSILRIQQVVRGDSAAYFCASSPRRSSTDTQYFGPGTRLTVL.

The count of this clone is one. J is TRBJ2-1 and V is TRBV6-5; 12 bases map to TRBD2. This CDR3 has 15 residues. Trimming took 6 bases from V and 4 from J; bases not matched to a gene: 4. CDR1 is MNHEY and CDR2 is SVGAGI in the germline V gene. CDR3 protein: CASSDGLAGYNEQFF. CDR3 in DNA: TGTGCCAGCAGCGATGGACTAGCGGGGTACAATGAGCAGTTCTTC.

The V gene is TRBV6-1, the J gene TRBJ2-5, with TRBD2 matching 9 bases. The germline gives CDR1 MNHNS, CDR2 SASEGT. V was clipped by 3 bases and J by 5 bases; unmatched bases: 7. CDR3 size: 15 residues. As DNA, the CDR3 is TGTGCCAGCAGTGAGTTAGCGGGAGAGCAGGAGACCCAGTACTTC. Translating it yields CASSELAGEQETQYF.

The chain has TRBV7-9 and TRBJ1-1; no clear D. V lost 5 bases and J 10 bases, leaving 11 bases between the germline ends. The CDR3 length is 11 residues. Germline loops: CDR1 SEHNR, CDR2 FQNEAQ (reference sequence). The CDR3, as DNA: TGTGCCAGCAGCCCCGCGTTGGTAGCTTTCTTT. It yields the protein CASSPALVAFF.

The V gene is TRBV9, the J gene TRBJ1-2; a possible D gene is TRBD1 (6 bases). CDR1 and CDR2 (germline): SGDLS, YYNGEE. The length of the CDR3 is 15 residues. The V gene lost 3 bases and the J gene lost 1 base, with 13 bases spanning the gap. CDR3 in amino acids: CASSDGQTNNYGYTF. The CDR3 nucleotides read TGTGCCAGCAGCGACGGACAGACCAATAACTATGGCTACACCTTC.

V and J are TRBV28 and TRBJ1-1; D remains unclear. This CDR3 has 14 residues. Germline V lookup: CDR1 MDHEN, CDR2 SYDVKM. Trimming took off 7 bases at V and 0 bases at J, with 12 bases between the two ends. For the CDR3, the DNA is TGTGCCAGCATCAAGACGAGGGTGAACACTGAAGCTTTCTTT. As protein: CASIKTRVNTEAFF.

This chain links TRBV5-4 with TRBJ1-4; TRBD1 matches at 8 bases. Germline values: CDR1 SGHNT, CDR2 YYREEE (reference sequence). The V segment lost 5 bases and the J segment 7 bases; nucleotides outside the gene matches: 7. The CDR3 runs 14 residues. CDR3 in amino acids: CASRMTGEGEKLFF. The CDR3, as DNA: TGTGCCAGCAGAATGACAGGGGAAGGTGAAAAACTGTTTTTT.

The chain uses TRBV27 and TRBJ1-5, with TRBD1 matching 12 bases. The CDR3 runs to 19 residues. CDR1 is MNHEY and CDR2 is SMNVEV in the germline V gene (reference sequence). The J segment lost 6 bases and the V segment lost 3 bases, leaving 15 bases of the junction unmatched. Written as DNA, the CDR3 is TGTGCCAGCAGTTTCCTTGGGACAGGGGGCTCTGGGTTCGGTCAGCCCCAGCATTTT. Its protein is CASSFLGTGGSGFGQPQHF.

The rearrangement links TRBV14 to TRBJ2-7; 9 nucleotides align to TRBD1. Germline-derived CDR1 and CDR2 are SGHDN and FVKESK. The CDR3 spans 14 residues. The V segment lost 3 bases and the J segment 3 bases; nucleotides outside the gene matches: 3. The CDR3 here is CASSQGQGYYEQYF. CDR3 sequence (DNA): TGTGCCAGCAGCCAGGGACAGGGCTACTACGAGCAGTACTTC.

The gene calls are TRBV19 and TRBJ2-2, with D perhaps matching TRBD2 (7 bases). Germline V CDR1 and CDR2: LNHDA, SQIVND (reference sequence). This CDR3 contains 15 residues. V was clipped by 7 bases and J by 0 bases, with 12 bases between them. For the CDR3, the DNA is TGTGCCAGTAATGGGGGGGACACGAACACCGGGGAGCTGTTTTTT. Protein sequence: CASNGGDTNTGELFF.

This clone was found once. The DNA for the CDR3 is TGTGCCAGCAGGCCCACCGGGACAGGCTTCTACGAGCAGTACTTC. Translation: CASRPTGTGFYEQYF. The V call is TRBV6-5, the J call TRBJ2-7; 8 bases fit TRBD1. Germline CDR1 is MNHEY and CDR2 is SVGAGI. Germline trimming cut 6 bases from V and 3 bases from J; bases unmatched to any gene: 10. This CDR3 contains 15 residues.

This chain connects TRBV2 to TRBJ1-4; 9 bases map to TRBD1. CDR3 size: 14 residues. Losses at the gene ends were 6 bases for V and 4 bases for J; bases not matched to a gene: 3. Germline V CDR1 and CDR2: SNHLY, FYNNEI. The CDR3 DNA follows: TGTGCCAGCAGGGAGACAGGGGGTAATGAAAAACTGTTTTTT. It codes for CASRETGGNEKLFF.

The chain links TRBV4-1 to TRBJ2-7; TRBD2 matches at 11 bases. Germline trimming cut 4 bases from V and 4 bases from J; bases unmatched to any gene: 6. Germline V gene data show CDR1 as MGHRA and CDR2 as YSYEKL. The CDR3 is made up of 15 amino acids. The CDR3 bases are TGCGCCAGCAGCCCGGGACTAGCGGAGGCATACGAGCAGTACTTC. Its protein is CASSPGLAEAYEQYF.

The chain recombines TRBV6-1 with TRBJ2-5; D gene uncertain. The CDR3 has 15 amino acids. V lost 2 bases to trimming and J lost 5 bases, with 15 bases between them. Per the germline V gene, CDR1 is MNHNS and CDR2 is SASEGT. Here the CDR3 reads CASSENPNPSETQYF. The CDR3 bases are TGTGCCAGCAGTGAAAATCCCAACCCGAGCGAGACCCAGTACTTC.